The following is a TCR beta chain sequence with its context. The antigen remains undetermined. The CDR3 covers 14 residues. CDR1 is SNHLY, CDR2 FYNNEI, per germline. Some clones are missing from TCRdb's copy, which holds only in-frame ones; the method was immunoSEQ multiplex PCR. The table includes 99,000 or so clones, approximately 95% detected once. This record comes from a study of OX40 agonist ivuxolimab in advanced cancers. Study context: Every 2 weeks, ivuxolimab was infused into the patients intravenously at between 0.01 and 10 mg/kg. Study-level results: Averaging showed that CD8+ T cells had more expanded clones than CD4+ did.

The rearrangement uses TRBV2 and TRBJ2-5; possibly TRBD1 for D (6 bases). The tail of the sequence fits TRBJ2-7 better, so the J call may be wrong. This sequence was found in an adult with an advanced solid tumor such as melanoma, head and neck, liver or kidney cancer. Sequencing was performed on CD4+ or CD8+ T cells sorted from blood, taken in a trial of the OX40 agonist ivuxolimab. The CDR3 reads CASIATGSSYEQYF. The CDR3 DNA reads TGTGCCAGCATAGCGACAGGAAGCTCCTACGAGCAGTACTTC.